This is a list of T cell receptor beta chains from one sample in a study of radiation and T cells in renal cell carcinoma. This table comes from immunoSEQ multiplex PCR, and its TCRdb copy is limited to in-frame clones, with some not included. The sample lists around 140,000 clones, 75% to 90% occurring once. The sequencing here drew on blood, taken from a patient whose treatment included radiotherapy and nephrectomy. These receptors originate from a woman aged 45-65 years with renal cell carcinoma. CDR3s include the opening cysteine and the closing phenylalanine or tryptophan. The D gene is left open where the match is weak. Size is stated for part of the rows, as once, few or many counts, or as a class when the clone is expanded.

>NA|NA|TRBJ1-1|TRBV28
TGTGCCAGCAACAAATTCCCCCACACTGAAGCTTTCTTT
CASNKFPHTEAFF
>NA|NA|TRBJ1-3|TRBV5-6
TGTGCCAGCAGCCTGAGGACAGCAGGAAACATCATATATTTT
CASSLRTAGNIIYF
>once|NA|TRBJ1-2|TRBV7-9
TGTGCCAGCAGCTTAGACAGGGCCTATGGCTACACCTTC
CASSLDRAYGYTF
>NA|NA|TRBJ2-2|TRBV15
TGTGCCACCAGCAGAGAAACCGGGGAGCTGTTTTTT
CATSRETGELFF
>NA|NA|TRBJ2-1|TRBV11-2
TGTGCCAGCAGCTTAGTCTGGACAGTCAACAATGAGCAGTTCTTC
CASSLVWTVNNEQFF
>few|TRBD1|TRBJ2-7|TRBV9
TGTGCCAGCAGCGTTGGAGGGACAGGGGCTTTCTACGAGCAGTACTTC
CASSVGGTGAFYEQYF
>many|TRBD2|TRBJ2-4|TRBV10-2
TGCGCCAGCAGTGATGGGACTAGCGGGAACATTCAGTACTTC
CASSDGTSGNIQYF
>NA|NA|TRBJ1-1|TRBV7-8
TGTGCCAGCAGCTTAGCGCCCGCTAGCTCTGAAGCTTTCTTT
CASSLAPASSEAFF
>NA|NA|TRBJ1-2|TRBV27
TGTGCCAGCAGTCCAGGTGGCAGAGATGGCTACACCTTC
CASSPGGRDGYTF
>NA|TRBD2|TRBJ2-1|TRBV29-1
TGCAGCGTTGCTAGCGGGGGGGACAATGAGCAGTTCTTC
CSVASGGDNEQFF
>NA|NA|TRBJ2-6|TRBV6-5
TGTGCCAGCAGCCGTGGGGCCAACGTCCTGACTTTC
CASSRGANVLTF
>NA|TRBD1|TRBJ1-2|TRBV9
TGTGCCAGCAGCGGAGGGGGCCCTAACTATGGCTACACCTTC
CASSGGGPNYGYTF
>NA|TRBD1|TRBJ1-6|TRBV7-9
TGTGCCAGCAGCTTTTTTAAAGGGGGCGAAGGTTCACCCCTCCACTTT
CASSFFKGGEGSPLHF
>once|NA|TRBJ1-5|TRBV19
TGTGCCAGTAGTATGTATCGACAATCAGGGCCCCAGCATTTT
CASSMYRQSGPQHF
>once|NA|TRBJ2-5|TRBV9
TGTGCCAGCAGCGTACGAGGGGCAAGGTCACAAGAGACCCAGTACTTC
CASSVRGARSQETQYF
>NA|NA|TRBJ1-1|TRBV6-6
TGTGCCAGCAGTTACTCTGTGGGATTCACTGAAGCTTTCTTT
CASSYSVGFTEAFF
>NA|NA|TRBJ2-5|TRBV6-5
TGTGCCAGCAGTCCCGGGACGGCCGTCCAGACCCAGTACTTC
CASSPGTAVQTQYF
>NA|TRBD1|TRBJ2-7|TRBV5-1
TGCGCCAGCACCCGACAGGGGTCGTACGAGCAGTACTTC
CASTRQGSYEQYF
>NA|TRBD2|TRBJ2-3|TRBV4-3
TGCGCCAGCAGCCAAGGCCGGGGGGGAACAGATACGCAGTATTTT
CASSQGRGGTDTQYF
>few|NA|TRBJ1-5|TRBV19
TGTGCCAGCCAATTGATGGGGGGGAATCAGCCCCAGCATTTT
CASQLMGGNQPQHF
>NA|NA|TRBJ1-1|TRBV30
TGTGCCTGGAGTGCGGGACTCCTAGACACTGAAGCTTTCTTT
CAWSAGLLDTEAFF
>NA|NA|TRBJ2-5|TRBV7-2
TGTGCCAGCAGCTTCCCCCCGTCGAAGTCCAGGGGCCAAGAGACCCAGTACTTC
CASSFPPSKSRGQETQYF
>NA|NA|TRBJ2-7|TRBV5-4
TGTGCCAGCAGCTCACCGGGACTTAGCTCCTACGAGCAGTACTTC
CASSSPGLSSYEQYF
>NA|NA|TRBJ2-4|TRBV6-4
TGTGCCAGCAGTGACGGTCCGCGGGTTAAAAACATTCAGTACTTC
CASSDGPRVKNIQYF
>NA|NA|TRBJ2-7|TRBV4-3
TGCGCCAGCAGCCAATATAGGATCGACGGCGGGACAGACACCTACGAGCAGTACTTC
CASSQYRIDGGTDTYEQYF
>NA|NA|TRBJ2-5|TRBV28
TGTGCCAGCAGGGGGGGACAAGCGTCTTTAGAGACCCAGTACTTC
CASRGGQASLETQYF
>NA|NA|TRBJ1-2|TRBV6-5
TGTGCCAGCAGCCCCCTCGGCAGGACTAACTATGGCTACACCTTC
CASSPLGRTNYGYTF
>NA|NA|TRBJ1-4|TRBV9
TGTGCCAGCAGCGTAGGTAGAACAGGGTATGAAAAACTGTTTTTT
CASSVGRTGYEKLFF
>once|TRBD1|TRBJ1-3|TRBV27
TGTGCCAGCAGTCCCACGGTGAGAGGGGGCGGCGACACCATATATTTT
CASSPTVRGGGDTIYF
>NA|TRBD2|TRBJ2-1|TRBV11-3
TGTGCCAGCAGCTTAGTTAGCGGGAACCGGTACAATGAGCAGTTCTTC
CASSLVSGNRYNEQFF
>NA|TRBD1|TRBJ1-1|TRBV30
TGTGCCTGGAGTTTGGACAGGTCGAGCACTGAAGCTTTCTTT
CAWSLDRSSTEAFF
>NA|NA|TRBJ2-2|TRBV7-6
TGTGCCAGCAGCTTAAGGAGCGGCGCGAACACCGGGGAGCTGTTTTTT
CASSLRSGANTGELFF
>NA|NA|TRBJ1-1|TRBV6-5
TGTGCCAGCAGTTACTCGGGAGGGTTGAACACTGAAGCTTTCTTT
CASSYSGGLNTEAFF
>NA|TRBD2|TRBJ2-7|TRBV4-1
TGCGCCAGCAGCCATAACCTAGCGGGGGGTAGCGAGCAGTACTTC
CASSHNLAGGSEQYF
>NA|NA|TRBJ1-2|TRBV6-6
TGTGCCAGCATTAAGACAGCAAACTATGGCTACACCTTC
CASIKTANYGYTF
>NA|NA|TRBJ1-5|TRBV7-6
TGTGCCAGCAGCCTGGACGGATCAGGGCAGCCCCAGCATTTT
CASSLDGSGQPQHF
>NA|NA|TRBJ2-3|TRBV5-1
TGCGCCAGCAGCTTCCACACAGGGGAGGCAGATACGCAGTATTTT
CASSFHTGEADTQYF
>NA|TRBD2|TRBJ2-2|TRBV7-2
TGTGCCAGCAGCGAACTAGCGGGAGGGGGTACCGGGGAGCTGTTTTTT
CASSELAGGGTGELFF
>NA|NA|TRBJ2-2|TRBV4-1
TGCGCCAGCAGCCAAATCGGAGCCACCGGGGAGCTGTTTTTT
CASSQIGATGELFF
>NA|NA|TRBJ1-1|TRBV19
TGTGCCAGTAGCCAGGGCCAGCGCACTGAAGCTTTCTTT
CASSQGQRTEAFF
>NA|NA|TRBJ1-2|TRBV29-1
TGCAGCGTTGTAGGAGGGGTGACAGGCGCTAACTATGGCTACACCTTC
CSVVGGVTGANYGYTF
>NA|NA|TRBJ1-1|TRBV25-1
TGTGCCAGCAGTGGTCTTGAAGCTTTCTTT
CASSGLEAFF
>NA|NA|TRBJ2-7|TRBV10-3
TGTGCCATCAGTGAGGGGTCAGTTTACGAGCAGTACTTC
CAISEGSVYEQYF
>few|TRBD1|TRBJ1-1|TRBV9
TGTGCCAGCAGCGAGACAGGGGGGGCGAACACTGAAGCTTTCTTT
CASSETGGANTEAFF
>NA|NA|TRBJ2-1|TRBV7-8
TGTGCCAGCAGCCGACCCGCCAATCGGGGAGGTCAGTTAGGTGAGCAGTTCTTC
CASSRPANRGGQLGEQFF
>NA|TRBD2|TRBJ2-3|TRBV5-1
TGCGCCAGCAGCTGGGTCCGGACTAGCGGGGGGGCCACGGCAGATACGCAGTATTTT
CASSWVRTSGGATADTQYF
>NA|NA|TRBJ2-3|TRBV5-1
TGCGCCAGCAGCTTGGCAGGGCAAGATACGCAGTATTTT
CASSLAGQDTQYF
>once|NA|TRBJ2-7|TRBV10-3
TGTGCCATCAGTGCCGGTTATTCCTACGAGCAGTACTTC
CAISAGYSYEQYF
>NA|TRBD1|TRBJ1-2|TRBV28
TGTGCCAGCAGTTTAGGGGGACAGGCTGCCTATGGCTACACCTTC
CASSLGGQAAYGYTF
>once|NA|TRBJ2-5|TRBV5-4
TGTGCCAGCAGCCCGAGGACGCCCCAGGGAACCCAGTACTTC
CASSPRTPQGTQYF
>NA|TRBD1|TRBJ2-5|TRBV19
TGTGCCAGTAGTAAGACAGGGGTGGAGACCCAGTACTTC
CASSKTGVETQYF
>NA|NA|TRBJ1-1|TRBV7-9
TGTGCCAGCAGCCTAGAGCGGGAAGCTTTCTTT
CASSLEREAFF
>NA|NA|TRBJ2-3|TRBV7-8
TGTGCCAGCAGCTTTGGGTTCGGAGCAAGCACAGATACGCAGTATTTT
CASSFGFGASTDTQYF
>once|NA|TRBJ2-5|TRBV11-2
TGTGCCAGCAGTTCGGACGGATTAGCCATTGGCACCCAGTACTTC
CASSSDGLAIGTQYF
>NA|NA|TRBJ2-7|TRBV9
TGTGCCAGCAGCGTAGATCTGGGCCCGGGAGAGCAGTACTTC
CASSVDLGPGEQYF